These 14 T cell receptor beta chains originate from one sample sequenced in a study of shared clonotypes between healthy human individuals. Sequenced by immunoSEQ multiplex PCR; TCRdb stores in-frame clones only, minus some. Here the sample spans hundreds of thousands of clones, approximately 96% being singletons. CD45RO-negative, CCR7-selected cells formed the naive CD8 fraction, which excluded terminally differentiated effector memory CD45RA+ cells. The sequenced sample consisted of naive CD8+ T cells sorted from blood. These receptors came from a young woman in good health.

The chain recombines TRBV7-8 with TRBJ2-7, with TRBD1 matching over 10 bases. Germline lookup yields CDR1 SGHVS and CDR2 FQNEAQ. The CDR3 totals 15 residues. The V and J ends lost 2 bases and 5 bases, in that order; junction bases with no gene match: 6. DNA for the CDR3: TGTGCCAGCAGCTTATTGGGGACAGGGGCGGACGAGCAGTACTTC. Translating gives CASSLLGTGADEQYF.

The chain employs TRBV5-1 and TRBJ1-2, with TRBD1 as a possible D gene (5 bases). Looked up from germline, CDR1 is SGHRS and CDR2 is YFSETQ. The CDR3 covers 15 residues. V was trimmed by 0 bases and J by 2 bases, leaving 11 bases between them. CDR3 bases: TGCGCCAGCAGCTTGGGACCGGACACCAACTATGGCTACACCTTC. Its translation: CASSLGPDTNYGYTF.

The chain has TRBV9 and TRBJ2-3, with D unclear. This CDR3 is 15 amino acids long. The V end was cut by 4 bases, the J end by 5 bases, with 17 bases between. Germline CDR1 SGDLS, CDR2 YYNGEE. The CDR3 sequence is CASSNEHTSVDTQYF. In nucleotides, the CDR3 is TGTGCCAGCAGCAACGAACACACCTCTGTAGATACGCAGTATTTT. The variable domain in full, with the rest retrieved from reference TRBV9 and TRBJ2-3, is DSGVTQTPKHLITATGQRVTLRCSPRSGDLSVYWYQQSLDQGLQFLIQYYNGEERAKGNILERFSAQQFPDLHSELNLSSLELGDSALYFCASSNEHTSVDTQYFGPGTRLTVL.

V usage is TRBV9 and J usage is TRBJ2-7; 8 bases line up with TRBD1. In germline, CDR1 is SGDLS, CDR2 YYNGEE. The CDR3 has 15 residues. With 4 bases clipped from V and 2 bases from J, the junction kept 8 bases outside the gene matches. This chain's CDR3 is CASSQAGGFPYEQYF. The CDR3 DNA reads as TGTGCCAGCAGCCAGGCAGGGGGCTTCCCCTACGAGCAGTACTTC.

J is TRBJ2-3 and V is TRBV7-6, with D possibly being TRBD2 (6 bases). Germline CDR1 SGHVS, CDR2 FNYEAQ. The CDR3 is 17 residues long. V was shortened by 5 bases and J by 2 bases, with 20 bases between the two germline ends. Here the CDR3 reads CASSQRPNLAITDTQYF. In DNA, the CDR3 is TGTGCCAGCAGCCAAAGACCGAATCTAGCGATCACAGATACGCAGTATTTT.

CDR3 coding DNA: TGTGCCAGCAGCTTTAGACAGCCATCCACTGAAGCTTTCTTT. It encodes CASSFRQPSTEAFF. The rearrangement uses TRBV5-4 and TRBJ1-1, with a weak D call TRBD1 (5 bases). Germline CDR1 reads SGHNT; CDR2 reads YYREEE (reference sequence). Trimming pared 2 bases from V and 4 bases from J, leaving 12 bases between. This CDR3 is 14 amino acids long. The full variable domain, in which reference TRBV5-4 and TRBJ1-1 provide the parts outside the CDR3, is ETGVTQSPTHLIKTRGQQVTLRCSSQSGHNTVSWYQQALGQGPQFIFQYYREEENGRGNFPPRFSGLQFPNYSSELNVNALELDDSALYLCASSFRQPSTEAFFGQGTRLTVV.

This clone showed up just once. This sequence joins TRBV19 and TRBJ2-1; D gene ambiguous. Trimming took 2 bases from V and 10 from J, leaving 12 bases between them. CDR1 and CDR2 from the germline V gene are LNHDA and SQIVND (reference sequence). The CDR3 has 13 amino acids. CDR3 protein: CASSIYTPREQFF. As DNA, the CDR3 is TGTGCCAGTAGTATATATACCCCCAGAGAGCAGTTCTTC.

The DNA for the CDR3 is TGTGCCAGCAGACATAGGAGGTGGGAGACCCAGTACTTC. Translated, it gives CASRHRRWETQYF. The V and J genes are TRBV28 and TRBJ2-5; maybe TRBD2 (5 bases). This CDR3 has 13 amino acids. Germline CDR1 is MDHEN and CDR2 is SYDVKM. Trimming pared 6 bases from V and 5 bases from J, leaving 13 bases between.

The V gene is TRBV13, the J gene TRBJ2-1, with no clear D. The CDR3 sequence is 16 residues long. In germline, CDR1 is PRHDT, CDR2 FYEKMQ (reference sequence). V was shortened by 5 bases and J by 6 bases, with 20 bases between the two germline ends. The CDR3 sequence: CASSPRRATPGNEQFF. The CDR3 DNA is TGTGCCAGCAGCCCCAGACGGGCCACCCCGGGCAATGAGCAGTTCTTC.

In DNA form, the CDR3 reads TGTGCCAGCAGTCGGGGGGAGGGGTTCAATGAGCAGTTCTTC. This sequence encodes CASSRGEGFNEQFF. This sequence joins TRBV2 and TRBJ2-1; 7 positions agree with TRBD2. The germline V gene has CDR1 SNHLY and CDR2 FYNNEI. This CDR3 spans 14 amino acids. Trimming at V came to 5 bases and at J to 6 bases, leaving 7 bases not matched to a gene.

The genes are TRBV6-5 and TRBJ2-2; perhaps TRBD2 as D (5 bases). V lost 4 bases to trimming and J lost 5 bases, with 8 bases between them. This CDR3 region has 13 residues. Germline CDR1 and CDR2: MNHEY and SVGAGI. CDR3 loop: CASSSTGTGELFF. The CDR3 DNA follows: TGTGCCAGCAGTTCAACGGGGACCGGGGAGCTGTTTTTT.

This rearrangement joins TRBV27 to TRBJ2-5; D unclear. This CDR3 has 12 amino acids. Germline V gives CDR1 MNHEY, CDR2 SMNVEV (reference sequence). Trimming took off 8 bases at V and 7 bases at J, with 14 bases between the two ends. CDR3 nucleotides: TGTGCCAGCGGCTTTGGGTTCGGGACCCAGTACTTC. Its protein product is CASGFGFGTQYF.

This clone came up once. This rearrangement joins TRBV19 to TRBJ1-2, with a possible D match to TRBD1 (6 bases). Trimming took 7 bases from V and 3 from J, leaving 15 bases between them. The germline CDR1 and CDR2 sequences are LNHDA and SQIVND (reference sequence). This CDR3 region has 14 residues. The CDR3: CASTDNREDYGYTF. Here the CDR3 DNA reads TGTGCCAGTACCGACAACAGGGAAGACTATGGCTACACCTTC.

The rearrangement uses TRBV14 and TRBJ2-6, with D unclear. Germline CDR1 is SGHDN and CDR2 is FVKESK. V lost 3 bases and J 4 bases, leaving 10 bases between the germline ends. The CDR3 spans 15 residues. Here the CDR3 DNA reads TGTGCCAGCAGCCATTGGGGATCGGGGGCCAACGTCCTGACTTTC. It translates to CASSHWGSGANVLTF.